The 17 T cell receptor beta chains in this list originate from one sample, sequenced in a study of cytomegalovirus exposure and HLA in healthy donors. Use of 60 Vbeta and 13 Jbeta primers characterized the PCR. The data were produced by immunoSEQ multiplex PCR, yet TCRdb's version contains in-frame clones alone and is incomplete. This table has around 160,000 clones, around 79% appearing once. Sequencing input: PBMCs. These receptors were obtained from a woman aged 35 to 49 in good health and CMV-seropositive.

The chain joins TRBV2 to TRBJ1-5, with 8 bases matching TRBD1. This CDR3 has 16 residues. Per the germline V gene, CDR1 is SNHLY and CDR2 is FYNNEI. Trimming at V came to 5 bases and at J to 2 bases, leaving 8 bases not matched to a gene. DNA of the CDR3: TGTGCCAGCAGTAATACAGGGGGTAGGGGCAATCAGCCCCAGCATTTT. This gives the protein CASSNTGGRGNQPQHF.

The gene calls are TRBV7-9 and TRBJ1-4; D perhaps matches TRBD1 (5 bases). Germline lookup yields CDR1 SEHNR and CDR2 FQNEAQ (reference sequence). There are 14 residues in the CDR3. V was cut by 5 bases and J by 5 bases, with 12 bases left in between. The CDR3 DNA follows: TGTGCCAGCAGCCTCGGTGGGGGGAATGAAAAACTGTTTTTT. Its translation: CASSLGGGNEKLFF.

This chain links TRBV7-6 with TRBJ2-7; D may be TRBD2 (5 bases). This CDR3 region has 15 residues. Trimming cost V 7 bases and J 1 base, with 17 bases left between them. CDR1 is SGHVS and CDR2 is FNYEAQ in the germline V gene. CDR3 loop: CASTPRGGISYEQYF. The CDR3 nucleotides read TGTGCCAGCACCCCACGTGGAGGCATTTCCTACGAGCAGTACTTC.

The chain combines TRBV30 with TRBJ2-1; 10 nucleotides agree with TRBD1. CDR3 length: 13 residues. Germline-derived CDR1 and CDR2 are GTSNPN and SVGIG (reference sequence). Unmatched junction bases numbered 6, after V lost 7 bases and J lost 6 bases. CDR3 sequence (DNA): TGTGCCTTGGGGGGACAGGGGCTCAATGAGCAGTTCTTC. Its translation: CALGGQGLNEQFF.

Comment on this clone: Additional DNA sequences in this sample encode the identical CDR3. V usage is TRBV2 and J usage is TRBJ1-5; 9 bases fit TRBD1. The ends lost 4 bases at V and 2 bases at J; junction bases unmatched: 0. The germline CDR1 and CDR2 sequences are SNHLY and FYNNEI. The CDR3 consists of 14 residues. The DNA for the CDR3 is TGTGCCAGCAGTGGGACAGGGGGCAATCAGCCCCAGCATTTT. This encodes CASSGTGGNQPQHF.

The sample holds a few counts of this clone. V and J are TRBV30 and TRBJ1-5; unclear D gene. Germline V gives CDR1 GTSNPN, CDR2 SVGIG (reference sequence). This CDR3 region has 13 residues. Trimming pared 4 bases from V and 3 bases from J, leaving 10 bases between. The CDR3 nucleotides read TGTGCCTGGAACGGCGGGGACAATCAGCCCCAGCATTTT. Translating gives CAWNGGDNQPQHF.

The rearrangement joins TRBV29-1 to TRBJ2-7; D is possibly TRBD2 (6 bases). CDR1 is SQVTM, CDR2 ANQGSEA, per germline. CDR3 size: 15 residues. Trimming took off 2 bases at V and 1 base at J, with 15 bases between the two ends. CDR3 nucleotide sequence: TGCAGCGTTGAATCCCCGCGGGAAGGTTCCTACGAGCAGTACTTC. This encodes CSVESPREGSYEQYF.

The chain carries TRBV7-9 and TRBJ1-2; 12 nucleotides agree with TRBD1. After removal of 3 bases from V and 8 bases from J, the junction contained 10 bases not matched to a gene. This CDR3 region has 16 residues. CDR1 is SEHNR and CDR2 is FQNEAQ in the germline V gene (reference sequence). The CDR3 sequence: CASSFPDGTGGFGYTF. The CDR3 coding sequence is TGTGCCAGCAGCTTTCCCGACGGGACAGGGGGCTTCGGCTACACCTTC.

This clone has only a few counts. The chain has TRBV7-9 and TRBJ2-7; D perhaps matches TRBD1 (6 bases). The V gene's germline CDR1 is SEHNR and CDR2 FQNEAQ (reference sequence). This CDR3 is 14 amino acids long. V dropped 5 bases and J dropped 0 bases, with 11 bases sitting between them. CDR3 sequence: CASSPQGISYEQYF. The CDR3 nucleotides are TGTGCCAGCAGCCCTCAGGGGATCTCCTACGAGCAGTACTTC.

V is TRBV4-1 and J is TRBJ2-3, with D unclear. The V end lost 5 bases, the J end lost 6 bases, and 12 bases lay between the germline ends. This CDR3 region has 13 residues. From germline, CDR1 is MGHRA and CDR2 YSYEKL. Written as DNA, the CDR3 is TGCGCCAGCAGCAAATACTTCTCGGATACGCAGTATTTT. This translates into CASSKYFSDTQYF.

This clone appeared a few times. The junction and the germline gene differ at one end; a read error may be behind it. This sequence joins TRBV28 and TRBJ1-5; unclear D gene. CDR3 length: 14 residues. In germline, CDR1 is MDHEN, CDR2 SYDVKM. The CDR3 loop reads CASSRQAGNQPQHF. In nucleotides, the CDR3 is TGTGCCAGCAGTCGTCAGGCGGGCAACCAGCCCCAGCATTTT.

As regards this clone: At one boundary the junction diverges from the germline segment, which might be a read error. The chain uses TRBV18 and TRBJ1-4; 8 positions match TRBD1. Per germline, CDR1 KGHSH and CDR2 LQKENI. The CDR3 loop spans 14 amino acids. CDR3 sequence: CASSPGTGNEKLFF. In nucleotides, the CDR3 is TGTGCCAGCTCACCCGGGACAGGAAATGAAAAATTGTTTTTT.

This rearrangement joins TRBV4-2 to TRBJ2-3; perhaps TRBD2 as D (6 bases). V lost 4 bases to trimming and J lost 5 bases, with 10 bases between them. The CDR3 has 13 amino acids. Germline-derived CDR1 and CDR2 are LGHNA and YNFKEQ. The chain's CDR3 is CASSRRREDTQYF. CDR3 nucleotides: TGTGCCAGCAGCCGAAGGAGGGAAGATACGCAGTATTTT.

The chain recombines TRBV29-1 with TRBJ1-2, with a tentative D call TRBD1 (5 bases). Trimming left V 4 bases short and J 7 bases short, with 25 bases between. The CDR3 length is 16 residues. Germline V gives CDR1 SQVTM, CDR2 ANQGSEA. This chain's CDR3 is CSVGKGSPGTSGGYTF. In nucleotides, the CDR3 is TGCAGCGTTGGAAAGGGAAGCCCGGGGACTTCTGGTGGCTACACCTTC.

The rearrangement joins TRBV5-4 to TRBJ1-1; D is undetermined. This CDR3 region has 13 residues. Trimming pared 0 bases from V and 7 bases from J, leaving 10 bases between. Germline CDR1 SGHNT, CDR2 YYREEE (reference sequence). CDR3 in amino acids: CASSLDTSDEAFF. The CDR3 nucleotides read TGTGCCAGCAGCTTGGATACGAGTGATGAAGCTTTCTTT.

The chain has TRBV28 and TRBJ1-1; TRBD1 aligns across 10 bases. This CDR3 comprises 16 residues. V was pared by 4 bases and J by 5 bases, with 10 bases of the junction left unmatched. CDR1 and CDR2 from the germline V gene are MDHEN and SYDVKM. The CDR3 DNA follows: TGTGCCAGCAGTTCCCCAAGACAGGGGGCGGGGACTGAAGCTTTCTTT. Protein: CASSSPRQGAGTEAFF.

To note about this clone: Other DNA sequences of this sample code for an identical CDR3. V is TRBV7-2 and J is TRBJ2-3, with 12 bases lining up with TRBD2. Germline V gene data show CDR1 as SGHTA and CDR2 as FQGNSA. V lost 3 bases to trimming and J lost 1 base; unmatched junction nucleotides: 5. The CDR3 totals 17 residues. CDR3 sequence: CASSFGLAGGGTDTQYF. For the CDR3, the DNA is TGTGCCAGCAGCTTCGGCCTAGCGGGGGGGGGCACAGATACGCAGTATTTT.